This T cell receptor delta chain was sequenced for a study of Vδ1+ human thymocytes. Study observations and caveats: Thymic TRG and TRD repertoires appeared highly polyclonal. Unlike peripheral blood Vdelta1+ controls, thymic delta-chain sequences included 15% to 25% Vdelta2 and few Vdelta3.

Germline CDR1 is GEAIGNYY and CDR2 is EKD. This CDR3 is built from 19 residues. V was pared by 0 bases and J by 0 bases, with 10 bases of the junction left unmatched. Extracted RNA was reverse transcribed into cDNA. CDR3 amplicons came from multiplex PCR with pooled V-gene forward and constant-region reverse primers. TCRdb reprocessed the multiplex PCR reads using CATT. This repertoire shows about 55,000 delta-chain clones, 15% to 20% found once; its top ten account for under 0.55%. This clone was observed a few times. Its antigen is unknown. A read error may be the cause here, since a much bigger clone is one base away.

The rearrangement uses TRDV2 and TRDJ1; TRDD3 matches at 12 bases. The clonotype originates from a boy in the first two years of life who had congenital heart surgery. What was sequenced was Vdelta1+ gamma-delta thymocytes from the thymus. Described subset: FACS-sorted CD3+ TCRalphabeta- TCRVdelta1+ TCRVdelta2- thymocytes. CDR3 residues: CACDTSIYWGIPYTDKLIF. DNA for the CDR3: TGTGCCTGTGACACCTCGATCTACTGGGGGATACCGTACACCGATAAACTCATCTTT.